The clone carrying this T cell receptor beta chain was counted once. Sequencing was performed with immunoSEQ multiplex PCR; in TCRdb, only in-frame clones are kept and a portion is missing. This repertoire shows roughly 2 million clones, more than 90% found once; its top ten account for approximately 0.13%. CDR1 and CDR2 from the germline V gene are SNHLY and FYNNEI. CDR3 length: 15 amino acids. Trimming shortened V by 7 bases and J by 0 bases, and 15 bases separated the two germline ends. The data originate from a study of shared clonotypes between healthy human individuals. The sequenced material came from naive CD4+ T cells sorted from blood. Subset given: CD45RA+ positively selected. This sequence joins TRBV2 and TRBJ1-1; no definite D call. This receptor was taken from a man between 18 and 29 years old in good health. The CDR3 region is CASTVTSAVNTEAFF. The CDR3 bases are TGTGCCAGCACCGTCACCTCGGCTGTGAACACTGAAGCTTTCTTT. The whole variable domain, remainder taken from reference TRBV2 and TRBJ1-1, is EPEVTQTPSHQVTQMGQEVILRCVPISNHLYFYWYRQILGQKVEFLVSFYNNEISEKSEIFDDQFSVERPDGSNFTLKIRSTKLEDSAMYFCASTVTSAVNTEAFFGQGTRLTVV.